These 5 T cell receptor beta chains came from one sample sequenced in a study of blood T cell repertoires in COVID-19. This table comes from immunoSEQ multiplex PCR, and its TCRdb copy is limited to in-frame clones, with some not included. The sample consists of around 110,000 clones, roughly 85% of them appearing once. Material for sequencing was peripheral blood. The receptor source for this set is a man in his forties with acute or convalescent COVID-19.

The rearrangement joins TRBV27 to TRBJ1-5, with D uncertain. CDR1 is MNHEY and CDR2 is SMNVEV in the germline V gene (reference sequence). Trimming stripped 9 bases from V and 1 base from J, with 7 bases between. The CDR3 consists of 12 residues. The CDR3 is CASAGSNQPQHF. The CDR3 bases are TGTGCCAGTGCAGGCAGCAATCAGCCCCAGCATTTT.

The chain uses TRBV24-1 and TRBJ2-3, with D perhaps TRBD1 (6 bases). The V end lost 3 bases, the J end lost 1 base, and 16 bases lay between the germline ends. Germline V gene sequence: CDR1 KGHDR, CDR2 SFDVKD. This CDR3 has 17 amino acids. As DNA, the CDR3 is TGTGCCACCAGTGATCCGTCCAGGGGAGAGGGCACAGATACGCAGTATTTT. Its protein product is CATSDPSRGEGTDTQYF.

The rearrangement uses TRBV3-1 (or the pseudogene TRBV3-2) and TRBJ1-5, with 8 nucleotides matching TRBD1. CDR1 and CDR2 from the germline V gene are LGHDT and YNNKEL (reference sequence). The CDR3 runs 14 residues. V shed 3 bases and J 5 bases; nucleotides not matched to a gene: 3. The CDR3 DNA is TGTGCCAGCAGCCATACAGGGGGGGATCAGCCCCAGCATTTT. Encoded protein: CASSHTGGDQPQHF.

The chain employs TRBV30 and TRBJ1-3; maybe TRBD1 (5 bases). The CDR3 spans 14 residues. Germline V gene data show CDR1 as GTSNPN and CDR2 as SVGIG (reference sequence). Trimming shortened V by 8 bases and J by 4 bases, and 18 bases separated the two germline ends. CDR3 in amino acids: CARGRGGPGNTIYF. As DNA, the CDR3 is TGTGCCCGGGGCCGCGGGGGACCAGGAAACACCATATATTTT.

This chain links TRBV11-3 with TRBJ2-7, with 10 bases identical to TRBD2. The V gene end was trimmed by 1 base and the J gene end by 6 bases; junction bases not matched to a gene: 6. The CDR3 extends over 15 amino acids. CDR1 and CDR2 from the germline V gene are SGHNT and YENEEA. CDR3 DNA: TGTGCCAGCAGCTTAGCAGCGGGAGGGCCGGTCGAGCAGTACTTC. It codes for CASSLAAGGPVEQYF.